Here is one TCR beta chain with its context. Sequencing used immunoSEQ multiplex PCR; TCRdb keeps in-frame clones, though not all of them. The sample has 150,000 to 200,000 clones, 82% seen once. This sample is drawn from a study of blood T cell repertoires in COVID-19. This CDR3 has 15 amino acids. Deletions cut 2 bases from V and 2 bases from J, with 12 bases between. Looked up from germline, CDR1 is SGHAT and CDR2 is FQNNGV. The participants were between about 18 and 90 years old and came from 24 US areas. The sequencing sample was made of PBMCs or T cells enriched from blood (not recorded which). The receptor was isolated from a man aged 35-49 years who had recovered from COVID-19. V and J are TRBV11-2 and TRBJ1-1; D call uncertain. CDR3 loop: CASSLLTITNTEAFF. CDR3 nucleotide sequence: TGTGCCAGCAGCTTACTGACAATCACAAACACTGAAGCTTTCTTT. The full variable domain, with the rest looked up from reference TRBV11-2 and TRBJ1-1, is EAGVAQSPRYKIIEKRQSVAFWCNPISGHATLYWYQQILGQGPKLLIQFQNNGVVDDSQLPKDRFSAERLKGVDSTLKIQPAKLEDSAVYLCASSLLTITNTEAFFGQGTRLTVV.